These 25 T cell receptor beta chains were all obtained from the same sample, sequenced in a study of shared clonotypes between healthy human individuals (dated by TCRdb to 2020 to 2021). Libraries were prepared through the immunoSEQ multiplex PCR assay. The clones in this table, taken by TCRdb from immuneACCESS, are in-frame only. Not every clone is retained; where verified, under half of the shortfall comes from an unresolved V gene, and the cause of the rest is unknown. Across this sample there are some 1.5 million clones, with 95% to 99% seen only once. The biggest ten clones account for less than 0.55% of the sample. Sequencing was performed on naive CD4+ T cells sorted from blood. Explained via the paper, the cell subset or site label denotes: CD45RA+ positively selected. These receptors were obtained from a man aged 30 to 39 in good health.

The CDR3 DNA follows: TGTGCCAGCAGCATCAACAGGGGATTGGCTATGAACACTGAAGCTTTCTTT. It yields the protein CASSINRGLAMNTEAFF. The rearrangement links TRBV5-6 to TRBJ1-1, with 7 bases that match TRBD1. Unmatched junction bases numbered 12, after V lost 4 bases and J lost 0 bases. This CDR3 contains 17 residues. CDR1 and CDR2 from the germline V gene are SGHDT and YYEEEE.

V is TRBV18 and J is TRBJ2-7; TRBD2 is a possible D gene (5 bases). The CDR3 is 15 residues long. The V gene lost 3 bases and the J gene lost 3 bases, with 15 bases spanning the gap. In germline, CDR1 is KGHSH, CDR2 LQKENI. CDR3 residues: CASSPSRSVGYEQYF. CDR3 in DNA: TGTGCCAGCTCACCGAGTCGTAGCGTCGGCTACGAGCAGTACTTC.

The CDR3 reads CASSPQLSSYEQYF. The CDR3 nucleotides read TGCGCCAGCAGCCCACAGCTGAGCTCCTACGAGCAGTACTTC. The chain couples TRBV5-1 to TRBJ2-7; D gene ambiguous. V lost 4 bases and J lost 0, with 11 bases in between. The CDR3 has 14 residues. CDR1 and CDR2 (germline): SGHRS, YFSETQ.

The chain is built from TRBV6-1 and TRBJ2-4; 7 bases align to TRBD2. V was clipped by 8 bases and J by 2 bases; unmatched bases: 6. The CDR3 is 14 amino acids. Germline assignment: CDR1 MNHNS and CDR2 SASEGT. CDR3 bases: TGTGCCAGCGGGGAGGGCGCCTCCAAAAACATTCAGTACTTC. Its protein product is CASGEGASKNIQYF.

The count of this clone is one. This chain joins TRBV29-1 and TRBJ2-6, with D perhaps matching TRBD1 or TRBD2 (6 bases each). The CDR3 is 18 residues long. Deletions cut 8 bases from V and 2 bases from J, with 25 bases between. In germline, CDR1 is SQVTM, CDR2 ANQGSEA. CDR3 in DNA: TGCAGCCTTCTGAGGAGGGACATCCGTATGCCTGGGGCCAACGTCCTGACTTTC. This gives the protein CSLLRRDIRMPGANVLTF.

V is TRBV10-2 and J is TRBJ2-5; D remains unclear. Germline values: CDR1 WSHSY, CDR2 SAAADI. V was pared by 4 bases and J by 5 bases, with 8 bases between. The CDR3 length is 12 residues. CDR3 DNA: TGCGCCAGCAGTGTGTCTGCCGAGACCCAGTACTTC. Its protein product is CASSVSAETQYF.

CDR3 sequence reads: CASSSQRANPWDEQFF. CDR3 bases: TGTGCCAGCAGTTCCCAGCGGGCTAATCCTTGGGATGAGCAGTTCTTC. The chain is built from TRBV6-5 and TRBJ2-1; D perhaps matches TRBD2 (6 bases). Germline V gene sequence: CDR1 MNHEY, CDR2 SVGAGI. Trimming removed 4 bases from V and 8 bases from J, with 21 bases in between. The CDR3 length is 16 residues.

As regards this clone: Distinct nucleotide sequences in the sample also encode this CDR3. V usage is TRBV2 and J usage is TRBJ1-1, with D tentatively TRBD1 (5 bases). Trimming pared 3 bases from V and 1 base from J, leaving 9 bases between. Per the germline V gene, CDR1 is SNHLY and CDR2 is FYNNEI. The CDR3 contains 14 residues. The CDR3 DNA follows: TGTGCCAGCAGTGACAGGGTTGGGAACACTGAAGCTTTCTTT. Translating gives CASSDRVGNTEAFF.

A word on this clone: Other DNA sequences from this sample encode an identical CDR3 as well. The chain couples TRBV5-4 to TRBJ2-7; D uncertain. V lost 3 bases, J lost 0 bases, and 7 bases lay in between. This CDR3 comprises 13 residues. The germline V gene has CDR1 SGHNT and CDR2 YYREEE (reference sequence). The CDR3 is CASSSPSSYEQYF. Here the CDR3 DNA reads TGTGCCAGCAGCTCTCCTAGCTCCTACGAGCAGTACTTC.

The chain joins TRBV2 to TRBJ2-1; TRBD2 agrees at 11 bases. Trimming cost V 10 bases and J 5 bases; bases outside gene matches: 7. Germline V gene data show CDR1 as SNHLY and CDR2 as FYNNEI. The CDR3 consists of 14 residues. The CDR3 loop is CATALAGVDNEQFF. CDR3 DNA sequence: TGTGCCACCGCACTAGCGGGAGTCGACAATGAGCAGTTCTTC.

This chain connects TRBV6-1 to TRBJ2-7; 7 bases match TRBD1. In germline, CDR1 is MNHNS, CDR2 SASEGT. The V gene end was trimmed by 7 bases and the J gene end by 2 bases; junction bases not matched to a gene: 8. The CDR3 is made up of 14 amino acids. The CDR3 DNA sequence: TGTGCCAGCAACTCACGGACAGGAACCTACGAGCAGTACTTC. Translating it yields CASNSRTGTYEQYF.

The rearrangement uses TRBV11-2 and TRBJ1-2; a weak D match, TRBD1 (6 bases). V was trimmed by 3 bases and J by 0 bases, leaving 11 bases between them. Per germline, CDR1 SGHAT and CDR2 FQNNGV. This CDR3 region has 15 residues. In DNA form, the CDR3 reads TGTGCCAGCAGCTTTTCCGGGGGCGCTAACTATGGCTACACCTTC. Translating it yields CASSFSGGANYGYTF. Full variable domain (rest looked up from reference TRBV11-2 and TRBJ1-2): EAGVAQSPRYKIIEKRQSVAFWCNPISGHATLYWYQQILGQGPKLLIQFQNNGVVDDSQLPKDRFSAERLKGVDSTLKIQPAKLEDSAVYLCASSFSGGANYGYTFGSGTRLTVV.

The chain couples TRBV18 to TRBJ2-7, with TRBD2 identical over 10 bases. Germline V gives CDR1 KGHSH, CDR2 LQKENI. Trimming at V came to 2 bases and at J to 1 base, leaving 5 bases not matched to a gene. This CDR3 comprises 16 residues. CDR3 nucleotide sequence: TGTGCCAGCTCACCAGTCCGGACTAGCGGTTCCTACGAGCAGTACTTC. It translates to CASSPVRTSGSYEQYF.

The J gene is TRBJ2-1, the V gene TRBV18; D unclear. CDR1 KGHSH and CDR2 LQKENI come from the germline V gene. Between the trimmed V and J ends, which lost 2 bases and 5 bases, there was a span of 16 bases. The CDR3 length is 16 residues. CDR3 amino acids: CASSPNHAGVHNEQFF. DNA for the CDR3: TGTGCCAGCTCACCAAACCACGCTGGCGTTCACAATGAGCAGTTCTTC.

This clone was counted a single time. The genes are TRBV19 and TRBJ1-5; 7 positions agree with TRBD1. V lost 3 bases to trimming and J lost 2 bases; unmatched junction nucleotides: 10. The CDR3 spans 17 residues. CDR1 and CDR2 from the germline V gene are LNHDA and SQIVND (reference sequence). Here the CDR3 DNA reads TGTGCCAGTAGTATTTTTTACAGGGGCTACGGCAATCAGCCCCAGCATTTT. Translated, it gives CASSIFYRGYGNQPQHF.

The rearrangement joins TRBV9 to TRBJ1-2, with a tentative D call TRBD1 (5 bases). This CDR3 has 15 residues. The V gene lost 7 bases and the J gene lost 0 bases, with 16 bases spanning the gap. Germline V lookup: CDR1 SGDLS, CDR2 YYNGEE. CDR3 nucleotides: TGTGCCAGCGGGGTAGGGGCCCAAACTAACTATGGCTACACCTTC. It encodes CASGVGAQTNYGYTF.

The chain uses TRBV7-9 and TRBJ2-7, with 10 bases matching TRBD2. After removal of 5 bases from V and 0 bases from J, the junction contained 13 bases not matched to a gene. From germline, CDR1 is SEHNR and CDR2 FQNEAQ (reference sequence). The CDR3 sequence is 18 residues long. CDR3 region: CASSPVGLAGAPSYEQYF. The CDR3 region has the DNA TGTGCCAGCAGCCCAGTAGGTCTAGCGGGAGCCCCCTCCTACGAGCAGTACTTC.

The J gene is TRBJ2-5, the V gene TRBV7-2; 12 bases line up with TRBD2. After removal of 1 base from V and 5 bases from J, the junction contained 14 bases not matched to a gene. Germline values: CDR1 SGHTA, CDR2 FQGNSA. CDR3 length: 19 amino acids. The CDR3 reads CASSLEGGWTSGAHETQYF. CDR3 nucleotide sequence: TGTGCCAGCAGCTTAGAAGGGGGTTGGACTAGCGGGGCTCATGAGACCCAGTACTTC.

The rearrangement joins TRBV4-1 to TRBJ2-3, with 10 bases that match TRBD2. Trimming took 2 bases from V and 0 from J; bases not matched to a gene: 5. There are 17 residues in the CDR3. The V gene's germline CDR1 is MGHRA and CDR2 YSYEKL. The chain's CDR3 is CASSQTPTSGSTDTQYF. CDR3 coding DNA: TGCGCCAGCAGCCAAACACCGACTAGCGGGAGCACAGATACGCAGTATTTT.

Worth noting for this clone: An end of the junction does not agree with germline; a read error may underlie this. This sequence joins TRBV7-8 and TRBJ2-3; maybe TRBD2 (5 bases). The CDR3 totals 14 residues. Germline CDR1 reads SGHVS; CDR2 reads FQNEAQ. CDR3 in DNA: TGTGCCAGCAGCTTAGCTTACGGGCGGGCCGGCCAGGATTTT. Translation: CASSLAYGRAGQDF.

The chain links TRBV28 to TRBJ2-1; the match to TRBD2 covers 12 bases. Germline CDR1 reads MDHEN; CDR2 reads SYDVKM. The CDR3 length is 18 residues. Losses at the gene ends were 6 bases for V and 0 bases for J; bases not matched to a gene: 9. DNA for the CDR3: TGTGCCAGCAGCCAAACTAGCGGGGGGATAAGCTCCTACAATGAGCAGTTCTTC. Its translation is CASSQTSGGISSYNEQFF.

On this clone: This sample includes further DNA sequences coding for the same CDR3. The rearrangement joins TRBV27 to TRBJ2-2; possible D gene TRBD1, 5 bases. Per germline, CDR1 MNHEY and CDR2 SMNVEV (reference sequence). V lost 3 bases and J lost 4, with 6 bases in between. The length of the CDR3 is 13 residues. The CDR3 DNA follows: TGTGCCAGCAGTTTTAGGGGCACCGGGGAGCTGTTTTTT. This translates into CASSFRGTGELFF.

V and J are TRBV11-2 and TRBJ1-1, with no clear D. V gave up 5 bases and J gave up 6 bases, with 16 bases separating them. The CDR3 has 14 amino acids. Germline V gene lookup returns CDR1 SGHAT and CDR2 FQNNGV. The CDR3 here is CASSPQIRPPEAFF. The CDR3 DNA is TGTGCCAGCAGCCCCCAGATTAGACCCCCTGAAGCTTTCTTT.

V and J are TRBV9 and TRBJ2-3; tentatively, D is TRBD1 (6 bases). This CDR3 is built from 13 residues. V was shortened by 4 bases and J by 4 bases, with 10 bases between the two germline ends. CDR1 and CDR2 from the germline V gene are SGDLS and YYNGEE. The CDR3 sequence: CASSIQGSDTQYF. CDR3 coding DNA: TGTGCCAGCAGCATTCAGGGGTCAGATACGCAGTATTTT.

The chain combines TRBV12-5 with TRBJ2-1; D call uncertain. The CDR3 totals 14 residues. Looked up from germline, CDR1 is LGHNT and CDR2 is FRNRAP. Trimming removed 5 bases at V and 4 bases at J, with 12 bases between. In DNA, the CDR3 is TGTGCTAGTGGTGCCCCGCCGGAGTACAATGAGCAGTTCTTC. It codes for CASGAPPEYNEQFF.